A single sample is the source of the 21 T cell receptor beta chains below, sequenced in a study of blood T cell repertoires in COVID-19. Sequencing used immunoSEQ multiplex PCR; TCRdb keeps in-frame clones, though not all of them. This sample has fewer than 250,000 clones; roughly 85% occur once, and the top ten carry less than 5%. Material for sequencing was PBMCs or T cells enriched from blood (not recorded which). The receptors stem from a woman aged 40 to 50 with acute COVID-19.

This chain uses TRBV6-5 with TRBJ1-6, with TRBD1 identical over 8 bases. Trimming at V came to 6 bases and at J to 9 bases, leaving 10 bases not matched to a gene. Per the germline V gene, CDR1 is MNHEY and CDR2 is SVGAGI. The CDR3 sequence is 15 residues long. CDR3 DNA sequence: TGTGCCAGCAGCCCCGAACAGGGGGTTGGTTCACCCCTCCACTTT. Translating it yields CASSPEQGVGSPLHF.

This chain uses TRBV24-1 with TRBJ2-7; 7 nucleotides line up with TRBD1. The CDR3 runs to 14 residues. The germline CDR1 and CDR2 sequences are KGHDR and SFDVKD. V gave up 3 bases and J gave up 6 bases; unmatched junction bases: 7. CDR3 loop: CATSDSRTGSEQYF. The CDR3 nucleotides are TGTGCCACCAGTGATAGCCGGACAGGCTCCGAGCAGTACTTC.

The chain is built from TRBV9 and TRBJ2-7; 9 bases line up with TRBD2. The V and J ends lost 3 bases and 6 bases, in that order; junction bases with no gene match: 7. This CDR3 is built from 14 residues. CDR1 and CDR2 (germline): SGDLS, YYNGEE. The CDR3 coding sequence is TGTGCCAGCAGCGAAGCGGGAGGAGGGGTCGAGCAGTACTTC. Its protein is CASSEAGGGVEQYF.

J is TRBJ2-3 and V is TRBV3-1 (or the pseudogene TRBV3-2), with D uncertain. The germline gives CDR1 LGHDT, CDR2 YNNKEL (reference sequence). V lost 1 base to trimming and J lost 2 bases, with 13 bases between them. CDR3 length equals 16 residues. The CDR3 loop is CASSQGLFTPTDTQYF. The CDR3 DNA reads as TGTGCCAGCAGCCAAGGTCTATTCACCCCCACAGATACGCAGTATTTT.

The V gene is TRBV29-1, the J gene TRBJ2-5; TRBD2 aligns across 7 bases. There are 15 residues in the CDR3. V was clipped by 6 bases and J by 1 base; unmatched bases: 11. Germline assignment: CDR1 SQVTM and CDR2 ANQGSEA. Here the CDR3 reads CSVRWLAATQETQYF. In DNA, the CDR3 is TGCAGCGTAAGGTGGCTAGCGGCTACCCAAGAGACCCAGTACTTC. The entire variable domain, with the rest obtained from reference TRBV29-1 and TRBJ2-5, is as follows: SAVISQKPSRDICQRGTSLTIQCQVDSQVTMMFWYRQQPGQSLTLIATANQGSEATYESGFVIDKFPISRPNLTFSTLTVSNMSPEDSSIYLCSVRWLAATQETQYFGPGTRLLVL.

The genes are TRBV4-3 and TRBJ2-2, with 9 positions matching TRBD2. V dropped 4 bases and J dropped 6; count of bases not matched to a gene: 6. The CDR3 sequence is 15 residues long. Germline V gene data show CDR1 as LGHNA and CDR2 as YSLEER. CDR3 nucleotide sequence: TGCGCCAGCAGCCGAGAGCGGGAGGCCCCCGGGGAGCTGTTTTTT. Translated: CASSREREAPGELFF.

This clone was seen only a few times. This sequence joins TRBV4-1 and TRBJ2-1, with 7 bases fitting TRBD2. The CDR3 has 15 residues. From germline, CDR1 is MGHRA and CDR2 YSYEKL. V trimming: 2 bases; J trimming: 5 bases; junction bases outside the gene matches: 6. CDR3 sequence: CASSQFSGGNNEQFF. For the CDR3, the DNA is TGCGCCAGCAGCCAATTCTCGGGAGGAAACAATGAGCAGTTCTTC.

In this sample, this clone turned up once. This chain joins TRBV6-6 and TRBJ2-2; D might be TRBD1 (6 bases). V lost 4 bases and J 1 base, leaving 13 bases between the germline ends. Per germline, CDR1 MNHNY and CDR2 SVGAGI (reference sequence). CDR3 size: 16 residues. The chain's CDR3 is CASSSNRDLNTGELFF. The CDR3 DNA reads TGTGCCAGCAGTTCCAACAGGGACCTGAACACCGGGGAGCTGTTTTTT.

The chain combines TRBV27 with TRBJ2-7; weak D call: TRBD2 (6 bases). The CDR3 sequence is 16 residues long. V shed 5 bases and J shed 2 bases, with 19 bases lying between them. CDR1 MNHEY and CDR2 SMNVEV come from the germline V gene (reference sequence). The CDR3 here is CASSQLTGTPTYEQYF. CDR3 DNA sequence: TGTGCCAGCAGTCAGCTCACCGGGACTCCTACCTACGAGCAGTACTTC.

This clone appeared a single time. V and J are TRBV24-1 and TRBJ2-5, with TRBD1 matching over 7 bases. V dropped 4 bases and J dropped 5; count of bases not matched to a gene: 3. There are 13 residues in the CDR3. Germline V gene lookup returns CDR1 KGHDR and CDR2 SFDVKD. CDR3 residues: CATSEGGVETQYF. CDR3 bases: TGTGCCACCAGTGAAGGGGGCGTGGAGACCCAGTACTTC.

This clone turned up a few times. The CDR3 sequence is CATSRVGTGFYEQYF. CDR3 DNA sequence: TGTGCCACCAGCAGAGTAGGGACAGGGTTTTACGAGCAGTACTTC. V gene TRBV15 combines with J gene TRBJ2-7; 9 nucleotides line up with TRBD1. The CDR3 runs to 15 residues. Germline V gives CDR1 LNHNV, CDR2 YYDKDF (reference sequence). Trimming took 1 base from V and 4 from J; bases not matched to a gene: 5.

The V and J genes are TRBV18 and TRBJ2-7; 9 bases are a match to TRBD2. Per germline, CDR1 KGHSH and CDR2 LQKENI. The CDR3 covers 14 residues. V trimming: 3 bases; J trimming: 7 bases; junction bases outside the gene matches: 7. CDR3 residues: CASSPTREGREQYF. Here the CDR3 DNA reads TGTGCCAGCTCACCGACGCGGGAGGGCCGGGAGCAGTACTTC. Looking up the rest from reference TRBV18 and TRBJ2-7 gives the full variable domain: NAGVMQNPRHLVRRRGQEARLRCSPMKGHSHVYWYRQLPEEGLKFMVYLQKENIIDESGMPKERFSAEFPKEGPSILRIQQVVRGDSAAYFCASSPTREGREQYFGPGTRLTVT.

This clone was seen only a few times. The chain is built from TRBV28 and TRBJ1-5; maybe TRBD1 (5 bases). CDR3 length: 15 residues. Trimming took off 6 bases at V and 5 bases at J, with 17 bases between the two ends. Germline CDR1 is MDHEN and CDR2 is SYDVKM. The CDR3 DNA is TGTGCCAGCAGCCTCCGGGTCCCACAGGATCAGCCCCAGCATTTT. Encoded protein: CASSLRVPQDQPQHF.

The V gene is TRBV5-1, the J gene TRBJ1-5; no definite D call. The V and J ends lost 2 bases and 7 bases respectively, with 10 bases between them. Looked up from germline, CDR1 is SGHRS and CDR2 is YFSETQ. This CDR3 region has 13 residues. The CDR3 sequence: CASSFEGGQPQHF. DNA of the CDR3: TGCGCCAGCAGCTTCGAGGGCGGGCAGCCCCAGCATTTT. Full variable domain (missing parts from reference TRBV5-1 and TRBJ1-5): KAGVTQTPRYLIKTRGQQVTLSCSPISGHRSVSWYQQTPGQGLQFLFEYFSETQRNKGNFPGRFSGRQFSNSRSEMNVSTLELGDSALYLCASSFEGGQPQHFGDGTRLSIL.

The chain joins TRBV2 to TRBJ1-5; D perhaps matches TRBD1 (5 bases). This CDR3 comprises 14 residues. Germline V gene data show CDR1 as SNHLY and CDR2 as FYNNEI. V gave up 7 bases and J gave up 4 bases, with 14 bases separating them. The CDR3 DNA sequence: TGTGCCAGCACGGGAGAGTCAGGGAATCAGCCCCAGCATTTT. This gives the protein CASTGESGNQPQHF.

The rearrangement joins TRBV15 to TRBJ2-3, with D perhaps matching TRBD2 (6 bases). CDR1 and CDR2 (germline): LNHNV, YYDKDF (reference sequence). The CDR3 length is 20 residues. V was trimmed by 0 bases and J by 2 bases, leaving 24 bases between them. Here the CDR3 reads CATSRELPGLSLGNTDTQYF. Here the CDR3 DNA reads TGTGCCACCAGCAGAGAACTCCCGGGACTCTCCCTGGGGAACACAGATACGCAGTATTTT.

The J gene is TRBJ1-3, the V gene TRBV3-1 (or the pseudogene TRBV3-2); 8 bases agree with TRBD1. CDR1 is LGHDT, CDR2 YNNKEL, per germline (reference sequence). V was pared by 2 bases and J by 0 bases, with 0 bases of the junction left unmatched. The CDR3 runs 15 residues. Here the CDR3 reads CASSQTGGSGNTIYF. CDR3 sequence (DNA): TGTGCCAGCAGCCAAACAGGGGGCTCTGGAAACACCATATATTTT.

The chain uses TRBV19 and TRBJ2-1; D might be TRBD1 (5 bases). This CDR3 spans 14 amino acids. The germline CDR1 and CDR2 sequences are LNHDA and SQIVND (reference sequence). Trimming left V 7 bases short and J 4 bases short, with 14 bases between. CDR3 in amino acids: CASNDLQGYNEQFF. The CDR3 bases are TGTGCCAGTAACGATCTCCAGGGTTACAATGAGCAGTTCTTC.

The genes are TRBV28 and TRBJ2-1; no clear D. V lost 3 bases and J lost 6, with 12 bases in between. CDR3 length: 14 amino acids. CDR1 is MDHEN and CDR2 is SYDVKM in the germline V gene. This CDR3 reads CASSFLPPSNEQFF. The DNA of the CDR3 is TGTGCCAGCAGTTTCCTCCCTCCGAGCAATGAGCAGTTCTTC.

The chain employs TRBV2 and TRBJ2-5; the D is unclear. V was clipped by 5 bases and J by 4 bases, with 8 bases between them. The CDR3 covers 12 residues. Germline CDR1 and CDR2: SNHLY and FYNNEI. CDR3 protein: CASSSSGETQYF. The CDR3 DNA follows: TGTGCCAGCAGTTCCTCGGGAGAGACCCAGTACTTC.

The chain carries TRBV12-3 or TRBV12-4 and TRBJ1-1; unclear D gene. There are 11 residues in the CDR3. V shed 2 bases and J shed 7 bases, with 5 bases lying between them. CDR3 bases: TGTGCCAGCAGTTTAACAGTTGAAGCTTTCTTT. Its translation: CASSLTVEAFF.